These 28 T cell receptor beta chains share one sample of origin, sequenced in a study of neurological immune-mediated disorders. One entry per CDR3 protein, called by TCRdb with MiXCR from the 5' RACE reads. In the table there are about 69,000 distinct CDR3 sequences, about 4% of which are singletons. Input material: PBMCs. The receptor source for this set is a man under 40 with multiple sclerosis.

This clonotype has a count of ten or more. The rearrangement joins TRBV3-1 to TRBJ2-5; 15 bases align to TRBD2. CDR1 and CDR2 (germline): LGHDT, YNNKEL (reference sequence). CDR3 length equals 16 residues. J gave up 3 bases and V 7 bases, and 6 bases lay outside the gene matches. CDR3 loop: CASTGLAGGPKETQYF. The CDR3 DNA follows: TGTGCCAGCACCGGACTAGCGGGGGGGCCTAAAGAGACCCAGTACTTC.

This clonotype was observed at least ten times. The genes are TRBV9 and TRBJ1-5; D gene unclear. The CDR3 covers 15 residues. Trimming removed 2 bases at V and 3 bases at J, with 12 bases between. CDR1 and CDR2 from the germline V gene are SGDLS and YYNGEE. CDR3 in amino acids: CASSVGGSNNQPQHF. The CDR3 DNA follows: TGTGCCAGCAGCGTCGGAGGATCGAACAATCAGCCCCAGCATTTT.

This clonotype was picked up many times. V usage is TRBV12-3 or TRBV12-4 and J usage is TRBJ2-7; D is perhaps TRBD1 (6 bases). V lost 7 bases and J lost 3, with 22 bases in between. The CDR3 consists of 16 residues. CDR3 in amino acids: CASTHRNRVVVYEQYF. The CDR3 coding sequence is TGTGCCAGCACCCACCGAAACAGGGTGGTAGTCTACGAGCAGTACTTC.

This clonotype has at least ten counts. J is TRBJ1-1 and V is TRBV6-2 or TRBV6-3; no firm D call. The germline V gene encodes CDR1 MNHEY and CDR2 SVGEGT. The CDR3 has 13 residues. V lost 2 bases, J lost 1 base, and 5 bases lay in between. Here the CDR3 reads CASSYGTNTEAFF. The CDR3 DNA reads TGTGCCAGCAGTTACGGTACGAACACTGAAGCTTTCTTT.

This clonotype was recorded many times. This rearrangement joins TRBV5-1 to TRBJ2-3, with D maybe TRBD1 (5 bases). Germline V gene sequence: CDR1 SGHRS, CDR2 YFSETQ. This CDR3 has 17 residues. Trimming removed 3 bases at V and 0 bases at J, with 17 bases between. This CDR3 is CASSSLPTGSSTDTQYF. Written as DNA, the CDR3 is TGCGCCAGCAGCTCGCTACCAACAGGATCTAGCACAGATACGCAGTATTTT.

The table lists this clonotype with many counts. The chain combines TRBV12-3 or TRBV12-4 with TRBJ1-5; the D gene is possibly TRBD1 (5 bases). Trimming stripped 6 bases from V and 6 bases from J, with 12 bases between. The CDR3 loop spans 13 amino acids. The CDR3, as DNA: TGTGCCAGCAGGGCTAGCCAGGGTCAGCCCCAGCATTTT. Protein: CASRASQGQPQHF.

The chain joins TRBV18 to TRBJ2-1, with D perhaps matching TRBD1 or TRBD2 (5 bases each). V lost 0 bases to trimming and J lost 5 bases, with 20 bases between them. The CDR3 runs to 18 residues. The V gene's germline CDR1 is KGHSH and CDR2 LQKENI. The CDR3 bases are TGTGCCAGCTCACCACCTGGAAATGTTGGGACGGCTAACAATGAGCAGTTCTTC. This sequence encodes CASSPPGNVGTANNEQFF.

The sample holds many counts of this clonotype. The CDR3 DNA reads TGCGCCAGCAGCTTGGGGGACACTGAAGCTTTCTTT. Protein: CASSLGDTEAFF. This chain connects TRBV5-1 to TRBJ1-1; D remains unclear. From germline, CDR1 is SGHRS and CDR2 YFSETQ. CDR3 size: 12 residues. Trimming pared 0 bases from V and 3 bases from J, leaving 3 bases between. The whole variable domain, remainder taken from reference TRBV5-1 and TRBJ1-1, is KAGVTQTPRYLIKTRGQQVTLSCSPISGHRSVSWYQQTPGQGLQFLFEYFSETQRNKGNFPGRFSGRQFSNSRSEMNVSTLELGDSALYLCASSLGDTEAFFGQGTRLTVV.

This clonotype has ten or more counts. This sequence joins TRBV20-1 and TRBJ2-5, with D possibly being TRBD1 (5 bases). The V gene lost 7 bases and the J gene lost 5 bases, with 20 bases spanning the gap. The CDR3 runs 14 residues. Germline V gene lookup returns CDR1 DFQATT and CDR2 SNEGSKA (reference sequence). CDR3 nucleotides: TGCAGTGTCCTTAGTGGCAGGGCGTGGGAGACCCAGTACTTC. Residues: CSVLSGRAWETQYF.

This clonotype was seen at least ten times. This sequence joins TRBV20-1 and TRBJ2-5; 8 nucleotides line up with TRBD2. V gave up 6 bases and J gave up 6 bases; unmatched junction bases: 6. The CDR3 is 12 residues long. In germline, CDR1 is DFQATT, CDR2 SNEGSKA (reference sequence). The CDR3 nucleotides read TGCAGTGCCTTTAGCGGGGTAAAGACCCAGTACTTC. Translated, it gives CSAFSGVKTQYF.

Within the sample, this clonotype is medium-sized. The chain employs TRBV3-1 and TRBJ2-5; 7 bases are shared with TRBD1. The CDR3 has 16 amino acids. Germline CDR1 and CDR2: LGHDT and YNNKEL (reference sequence). J gave up 0 bases and V 1 base, and 5 bases lay outside the gene matches. CDR3 loop: CASSQAGTEDQETQYF. CDR3 nucleotide sequence: TGTGCCAGCAGCCAAGCGGGGACAGAGGACCAAGAGACCCAGTACTTC.

The table lists this clonotype with a few counts. This chain connects TRBV6-2 or TRBV6-3 to TRBJ2-7; TRBD1 matches 9 bases. Looked up from germline, CDR1 is MNHEY and CDR2 is SVGEGT. CDR3 length equals 14 residues. Losses at the gene ends were 1 base for V and 6 bases for J; bases not matched to a gene: 4. CDR3 coding DNA: TGTGCCAGCAGTTACTACAGGGGGCGTTCCGAGCAGTACTTC. As protein: CASSYYRGRSEQYF.

At least ten counts were recorded for this clonotype. The chain employs TRBV10-3 and TRBJ1-2; D unresolved. The CDR3 covers 13 residues. Germline V gene data show CDR1 as ENHRY and CDR2 as SYGVKD. V was trimmed by 2 bases and J by 3 bases, leaving 7 bases between them. The DNA of the CDR3 is TGTGCCATCAGTGAGAGGGTTGACTATGGCTACACCTTC. It specifies CAISERVDYGYTF.

There are many counts of this clonotype. The rearrangement links TRBV20-1 to TRBJ2-1; possibly TRBD2 for D (6 bases). Looked up from germline, CDR1 is DFQATT and CDR2 is SNEGSKA (reference sequence). The CDR3 spans 18 residues. The V gene lost 3 bases and the J gene lost 8 bases, with 29 bases spanning the gap. CDR3 nucleotide sequence: TGCAGTGCTAGTCCCGTCAACCTGGGCGGGGTTGTGTTCGATGAGCAGTTCTTC. This gives the protein CSASPVNLGGVVFDEQFF.

The sample holds many counts of this clonotype. The chain joins TRBV6-5 to TRBJ1-2; weak D call: TRBD1 (6 bases). V shed 0 bases and J shed 5 bases, with 10 bases lying between them. Germline lookup yields CDR1 MNHEY and CDR2 SVGAGI. This CDR3 region has 14 residues. For the CDR3, the DNA is TGTGCCAGCAGTTACTCGAAAGGGGGGTATGGCTACACCTTC. This gives the protein CASSYSKGGYGYTF.

Comments on this clonotype: Just one base apart from a much larger clone, this may be a read error. The conserved phenylalanine or tryptophan normally closing the CDR3 is absent here, so this likely arose from a read error. The genes are TRBV20-1 and TRBJ2-5, with D perhaps matching TRBD2 (5 bases). This CDR3 has 14 amino acids. Germline V gene sequence: CDR1 DFQATT, CDR2 SNEGSKA (reference sequence). V was trimmed by 1 base and J by 3 bases, leaving 12 bases between them. The CDR3 DNA reads TGCAGTGCTAGAGGTGGTAGCGTGGAAGAGACCCAGTACATC. The encoded protein is CSARGGSVEETQYI.

This clonotype has at least ten counts. The rearrangement uses TRBV5-6 and TRBJ2-4; 10 nucleotides match TRBD2. There are 16 residues in the CDR3. The V segment lost 4 bases and the J segment 2 bases; nucleotides outside the gene matches: 6. CDR1 and CDR2 (germline): SGHDT, YYEEEE. The CDR3 bases are TGTGCCAGCAGCACCAGCGGGGGGGCAACCAAAAACATTCAGTACTTC. It specifies CASSTSGGATKNIQYF. Filled out from reference TRBV5-6 and TRBJ2-4, the complete variable domain reads DAGVTQSPTHLIKTRGQQVTLRCSPKSGHDTVSWYQQALGQGPQFIFQYYEEEERQRGNFPDRFSGHQFPNYSSELNVNALLLGDSALYLCASSTSGGATKNIQYFGAGTRLSVL.

The chain is built from TRBV14 and TRBJ2-5, with TRBD2 matching 9 bases. Germline CDR1 SGHDN, CDR2 FVKESK. V shed 3 bases, J shed 5 bases, and the junction held 4 bases outside the gene matches. The CDR3 length is 14 residues. The CDR3 sequence: CASSQRGGRETQYF. DNA for the CDR3: TGTGCCAGCAGCCAGCGGGGGGGCCGGGAGACCCAGTACTTC.

The sample holds many counts of this clonotype. The CDR3 reads CASSQVVLAGGQETQYF. In nucleotides, the CDR3 is TGTGCCAGCAGCCAAGTGGTTCTAGCGGGGGGGCAAGAGACCCAGTACTTC. The chain combines TRBV4-2 with TRBJ2-5; 12 nucleotides agree with TRBD2. This CDR3 spans 17 amino acids. The germline CDR1 and CDR2 sequences are LGHNA and YNFKEQ. V dropped 1 base and J dropped 2; count of bases not matched to a gene: 5.

The sample holds many counts of this clonotype. This chain connects TRBV3-1 to TRBJ1-3; D unresolved. Trimming stripped 1 base from V and 6 bases from J, with 10 bases between. CDR1 is LGHDT and CDR2 is YNNKEL in the germline V gene (reference sequence). The CDR3 length is 14 residues. CDR3 protein: CASSQGGKVNTIYF. The CDR3 nucleotides read TGTGCCAGCAGCCAAGGCGGCAAAGTAAACACCATATATTTT.

There are many counts of this clonotype. The rearrangement joins TRBV5-1 to TRBJ1-2; unclear D gene. The germline V and J ends were trimmed by 2 bases and 1 base, with 9 bases remaining between them. The germline CDR1 and CDR2 sequences are SGHRS and YFSETQ. The CDR3 sequence is 14 residues long. The CDR3 sequence: CASSLMGNNYGYTF. The CDR3 DNA reads TGCGCCAGCAGCTTAATGGGGAATAACTATGGCTACACCTTC.

This clonotype came up many times. The chain links TRBV20-1 to TRBJ2-2; D call uncertain. Germline CDR1 and CDR2: DFQATT and SNEGSKA (reference sequence). Trimming removed 1 base at V and 2 bases at J, with 14 bases between. The CDR3 is 16 amino acids. DNA of the CDR3: TGCAGTGCTAGAGCCCACAAAGACGCAAACACCGGGGAGCTGTTTTTT. This encodes CSARAHKDANTGELFF.

This clonotype has more than one count but fewer than ten. The junction does not match germline at one end; this may be a read error. The CDR3 here is CASSQGRNQPQNF. The CDR3 nucleotides are TGTGCCAGCAGCCAAGGACGGAATCAGCCCCAGAATTTT. The V and J genes are TRBV3-1 and TRBJ1-5; D unclear. The germline V gene encodes CDR1 LGHDT and CDR2 YNNKEL (reference sequence). CDR3 length: 13 residues.

This clonotype was seen at least ten times. The genes are TRBV7-2 and TRBJ1-1; TRBD1 is a possible D gene (6 bases). The V and J ends lost 4 bases and 10 bases respectively, with 19 bases between them. Germline assignment: CDR1 SGHTA and CDR2 FQGNSA. The CDR3 loop spans 14 amino acids. The CDR3 nucleotides read TGTGCCAGCAGCTCCCTTAACCTACAGGGAAGAGCTTTCTTT. Translation: CASSSLNLQGRAFF. The entire variable domain, with the rest obtained from reference TRBV7-2 and TRBJ1-1, is as follows: GAGVSQSPSNKVTEKGKDVELRCDPISGHTALYWYRQSLGQGLEFLIYFQGNSAPDKSGLPSDRFSAERTGGSVSTLTIQRTQQEDSAVYLCASSSLNLQGRAFFGQGTRLTVV.

This clonotype was seen ten or more times. The chain has TRBV7-9 and TRBJ1-2; TRBD1 aligns across 8 bases. Germline CDR1 and CDR2: SEHNR and FQNEAQ (reference sequence). There are 14 residues in the CDR3. The V gene end was trimmed by 2 bases and the J gene end by 2 bases; junction bases not matched to a gene: 1. This chain's CDR3 is CASSLQGANYGYTF. The DNA of the CDR3 is TGTGCCAGCAGCTTACAGGGGGCCAACTATGGCTACACCTTC.

The chain recombines TRBV14 with TRBJ1-2, with D maybe TRBD1 (5 bases). The germline V gene encodes CDR1 SGHDN and CDR2 FVKESK. The CDR3 spans 15 residues. The V end lost 1 base, the J end lost 3 bases, and 12 bases lay between the germline ends. CDR3 sequence: CASSQGPGGDYGYTF. CDR3 DNA sequence: TGTGCCAGCAGCCAAGGGCCCGGGGGAGACTATGGCTACACCTTC.

In its sample, this clonotype was seen many times. The chain has TRBV6-5 and TRBJ2-3; D possibly corresponds to TRBD2 (5 bases). Per germline, CDR1 MNHEY and CDR2 SVGAGI. The length of the CDR3 is 14 residues. V was shortened by 6 bases and J by 7 bases, with 17 bases between the two germline ends. This CDR3 is CASSTGPSGNTQYF. The DNA for the CDR3 is TGTGCCAGCAGCACCGGGCCGTCCGGGAATACGCAGTATTTT.

A note on this clonotype: A read error may explain this, as a much larger clone is one base away. The chain carries TRBV5-5 and TRBJ2-1, with D unclear. The CDR3 is 14 residues long. V dropped 7 bases and J dropped 5 bases, with 16 bases sitting between them. Germline V CDR1 and CDR2: SGHKS, YYEKEE (reference sequence). The CDR3 is CASVRQLGDNEQFF. The CDR3 DNA reads as TGTGCCAGCGTGAGGCAGTTAGGAGACAATGAGCAGTTCTTC.